Below are 3 T cell receptor beta chains sequenced from a single sample in a study of cytomegalovirus exposure and HLA in healthy donors. The data were produced by immunoSEQ multiplex PCR, yet TCRdb's version contains in-frame clones alone and is incomplete. The sample contains about 54,000 clones, roughly nine tenths of which appear only once. The material sequenced was PBMCs. Receptors were obtained from a woman between 18 and 29 years old in good health and CMV-seropositive.

V is TRBV2 and J is TRBJ2-5, with 12 bases fitting TRBD2. Germline-derived CDR1 and CDR2 are SNHLY and FYNNEI. Trimming at V came to 6 bases and at J to 2 bases, leaving 1 base not matched to a gene. CDR3 length equals 14 residues. DNA for the CDR3: TGTGCCAGCAGACTAGCGGGGGGTCAAGAGACCCAGTACTTC. Residues: CASRLAGGQETQYF.

The chain is built from TRBV5-4 and TRBJ2-1; no clear D. Deletions cut 0 bases from V and 0 bases from J, with 7 bases between. The CDR3 consists of 15 residues. Germline V gives CDR1 SGHNT, CDR2 YYREEE (reference sequence). Written as DNA, the CDR3 is TGTGCCAGCAGCTTGGAACCCAGCTCCTACAATGAGCAGTTCTTC. The encoded protein is CASSLEPSSYNEQFF.

CDR3 DNA sequence: TGTGCCAGCAGTTATCCGAAGAGGGGGGGGGCCTTGAGCAATCAGCCCCAGCATTTT. This sequence encodes CASSYPKRGGALSNQPQHF. The chain carries TRBV27 and TRBJ1-5; D is perhaps TRBD1 (6 bases). The V gene lost 4 bases and the J gene lost 1 base, with 23 bases spanning the gap. Germline V gives CDR1 MNHEY, CDR2 SMNVEV (reference sequence). The CDR3 is made up of 19 amino acids.